This T cell receptor beta chain was obtained from a study of OX40 agonist ivuxolimab in advanced cancers. Measured with immunoSEQ multiplex PCR; TCRdb has only the in-frame clones, and not every one. Here the sample spans 50,000 or so clones, around 83% being singletons. Points from the study as a whole: Low clonal expansion, among the lowest seen, marked partial responders at 0.1-3.0 mg/kg.

Germline V gene data show CDR1 as SSHAT and CDR2 as FNYEAQ (reference sequence). The CDR3 has 13 residues. In the case of this clone: Its antigen is not identified. One junction end does not reproduce the germline sequence, and a read error may be involved.

The rearrangement joins TRBV7-7 to TRBJ2-1; the D is unclear. Here the sequenced sample was CD4+ or CD8+ T cells sorted from blood, taken in a trial of the OX40 agonist ivuxolimab. The TCR originated in an adult with an advanced solid tumor such as melanoma, head and neck, liver or kidney cancer. The CDR3 is CASSLGLKDEQFF. DNA for the CDR3: TGTGCTAGCAGCTTAGGCCTTAAGGATGAGCAGTTCTTC.